A single sample is the source of the 19 T cell receptor beta chains below, sequenced in a study of cytomegalovirus exposure and HLA in healthy donors. Clones were read by immunoSEQ multiplex PCR, and TCRdb kept only the in-frame ones, dropping some. The sample includes about 88,000 clones, approximately 81% of them seen just once. Source material: PBMCs. These receptors originate from a woman between 18 and 29 years old in good health and CMV-seropositive.

The gene calls are TRBV30 and TRBJ1-6; D ambiguous. Germline-derived CDR1 and CDR2 are GTSNPN and SVGIG (reference sequence). V lost 1 base to trimming and J lost 1 base, with 11 bases between them. CDR3 length equals 16 residues. This CDR3 is CAWSGRSISYNSPLHF. The CDR3, as DNA: TGTGCCTGGAGTGGCCGCAGTATTTCCTATAATTCACCCCTCCACTTT.

The rearrangement uses TRBV2 and TRBJ1-2; D unresolved. The CDR3 extends over 16 amino acids. CDR1 and CDR2 (germline): SNHLY, FYNNEI. V was pared by 6 bases and J by 2 bases, with 19 bases between. The CDR3 protein is CASRAFEPWANYGYTF. DNA for the CDR3: TGTGCCAGCAGGGCCTTTGAACCCTGGGCGAACTATGGCTACACCTTC.

This chain uses TRBV2 with TRBJ1-2; TRBD1 agrees at 8 bases. Per germline, CDR1 SNHLY and CDR2 FYNNEI. CDR3 length equals 14 residues. V was pared by 2 bases and J by 3 bases, with 2 bases of the junction left unmatched. CDR3 loop: CASSEQGADYGYTF. The CDR3 coding sequence is TGTGCCAGCAGTGAACAGGGGGCAGACTATGGCTACACCTTC.

This clone was counted many times. CDR3 DNA sequence: TGTGCCAGCAGGGGGGGGAGTCAGCCCCAGCATTTT. It yields the protein CASRGGSQPQHF. The rearrangement uses TRBV28 and TRBJ1-5; perhaps TRBD1 as D (5 bases). The CDR3 has 12 amino acids. Trimming pared 6 bases from V and 6 bases from J, leaving 9 bases between. Germline V gene lookup returns CDR1 MDHEN and CDR2 SYDVKM.

The chain joins TRBV5-1 to TRBJ2-5; 8 bases line up with TRBD2. Germline V gene data show CDR1 as SGHRS and CDR2 as YFSETQ. The CDR3 length is 14 residues. Germline trimming cut 2 bases from V and 4 bases from J; bases unmatched to any gene: 4. The CDR3 nucleotides are TGCGCCAGCAGCTTCGTCGGGGGGGGAGAGACCCAGTACTTC. Residues: CASSFVGGGETQYF.

The chain uses TRBV28 and TRBJ2-1; 11 bases fit TRBD1. This CDR3 is built from 15 residues. V lost 4 bases to trimming and J lost 7 bases; unmatched junction nucleotides: 6. CDR1 MDHEN and CDR2 SYDVKM come from the germline V gene. For the CDR3, the DNA is TGTGCCAGCAGTTCGGACAGGGGGCTGAGGAATGAGCAGTTCTTC. It codes for CASSSDRGLRNEQFF.

This chain connects TRBV5-1 to TRBJ2-1; a weak D match, TRBD1 (6 bases). CDR3 size: 17 residues. Germline CDR1 SGHRS, CDR2 YFSETQ. The V end was cut by 2 bases, the J end by 1 base, with 16 bases between. CDR3 sequence: CASSLVGGRKSYNEQFF. CDR3 bases: TGCGCCAGCAGCTTAGTAGGGGGAAGAAAGTCCTACAATGAGCAGTTCTTC.

The V gene is TRBV5-1, the J gene TRBJ1-5; 9 bases are shared with TRBD1. This CDR3 is 15 amino acids long. The trim removed 2 bases at V and 2 bases at J, leaving 2 bases unmatched. Germline V gene lookup returns CDR1 SGHRS and CDR2 YFSETQ. The CDR3 DNA follows: TGCGCCAGCAGCTTTGGGACAGGGCGCAATCAGCCCCAGCATTTT. The encoded protein is CASSFGTGRNQPQHF. Looking up the rest from reference TRBV5-1 and TRBJ1-5 gives the full variable domain: KAGVTQTPRYLIKTRGQQVTLSCSPISGHRSVSWYQQTPGQGLQFLFEYFSETQRNKGNFPGRFSGRQFSNSRSEMNVSTLELGDSALYLCASSFGTGRNQPQHFGDGTRLSIL.

The chain employs TRBV28 and TRBJ2-7, with a weak D call TRBD1 (5 bases). CDR3 size: 14 residues. Germline assignment: CDR1 MDHEN and CDR2 SYDVKM. V was pared by 2 bases and J by 0 bases, with 8 bases between. The CDR3 loop is CASSLGQGSYEQYF. As DNA, the CDR3 is TGTGCCAGCAGTTTAGGTCAGGGCTCCTACGAGCAGTACTTC.

In this sample, this clone turned up once. V usage is TRBV9 and J usage is TRBJ2-1; 8 nucleotides agree with TRBD2. Germline V lookup: CDR1 SGDLS, CDR2 YYNGEE. V lost 2 bases to trimming and J lost 3 bases; unmatched junction nucleotides: 7. This CDR3 contains 16 residues. CDR3 coding DNA: TGTGCCAGCAGCGTTAGGTGGCGGGGGGACTACAATGAGCAGTTCTTC. Translation gives CASSVRWRGDYNEQFF.

In its sample, this clone was seen many times. V is TRBV5-1 and J is TRBJ1-6; TRBD1 might be the D (6 bases). Per the germline V gene, CDR1 is SGHRS and CDR2 is YFSETQ. Trimming shortened V by 5 bases and J by 8 bases, and 17 bases separated the two germline ends. This CDR3 is built from 15 residues. CDR3 sequence: CASSFEQGLDSPLHF. In DNA form, the CDR3 reads TGCGCCAGCAGTTTTGAACAGGGTTTAGATTCACCCCTCCACTTT.

The V call is TRBV15, the J call TRBJ2-7, with D possibly being TRBD1 (6 bases). The CDR3 spans 13 residues. Germline V lookup: CDR1 LNHNV, CDR2 YYDKDF (reference sequence). Trimming pared 0 bases from V and 6 bases from J, leaving 9 bases between. This chain's CDR3 is CATSRDRGPEQYF. The CDR3 DNA reads as TGTGCCACCAGCAGAGACAGGGGTCCCGAGCAGTACTTC.

This clone has more than one count but fewer than ten. This chain links TRBV5-6 with TRBJ1-6, with TRBD1 identical over 11 bases. Germline V gives CDR1 SGHDT, CDR2 YYEEEE. This CDR3 comprises 15 residues. J was trimmed by 3 bases and V by 4 bases; bases with no gene match: 0. CDR3 in DNA: TGTGCCAGCAGCGGGACAGGGGGCTATAATTCACCCCTCCACTTT. Amino acid sequence: CASSGTGGYNSPLHF.

The chain has TRBV18 and TRBJ2-3; 11 bases align to TRBD1. The CDR3 spans 17 residues. V was clipped by 3 bases and J by 11 bases; unmatched bases: 16. The germline V gene has CDR1 KGHSH and CDR2 LQKENI. CDR3: CASSPGDRGVPLLGQYF. Here the CDR3 DNA reads TGTGCCAGCTCACCTGGGGACAGGGGGGTCCCCCTGCTTGGGCAGTATTTT.

The table lists this clone with a few counts. The rearrangement links TRBV9 to TRBJ1-1; perhaps TRBD1 as D (5 bases). The CDR3 contains 15 residues. V was cut by 3 bases and J by 0 bases, with 12 bases left in between. CDR1 and CDR2 from the germline V gene are SGDLS and YYNGEE. CDR3 nucleotides: TGTGCCAGCAGCGCAGACCGGGGGGTGAACACTGAAGCTTTCTTT. Amino acids: CASSADRGVNTEAFF.

The V gene is TRBV7-2, the J gene TRBJ2-2, with D perhaps matching TRBD2 (5 bases). The germline V gene encodes CDR1 SGHTA and CDR2 FQGNSA. This CDR3 has 12 amino acids. V was clipped by 7 bases and J by 4 bases, with 7 bases between them. CDR3 loop: CASTRGTGELFF. DNA of the CDR3: TGTGCCAGCACCCGGGGCACCGGGGAGCTGTTTTTT.

V is TRBV4-2 and J is TRBJ1-1; 10 nucleotides line up with TRBD1. Germline V gene lookup returns CDR1 LGHNA and CDR2 YNFKEQ. After removal of 1 base from V and 1 base from J, the junction contained 3 bases not matched to a gene. This CDR3 spans 16 amino acids. Written as DNA, the CDR3 is TGTGCCAGCAGCCAAGGTGACAGGGGGCGGAACACTGAAGCTTTCTTT. It yields the protein CASSQGDRGRNTEAFF.

V usage is TRBV28 and J usage is TRBJ1-4; the match to TRBD1 covers 7 bases. This CDR3 has 15 amino acids. Germline V gene data show CDR1 as MDHEN and CDR2 as SYDVKM. The V and J ends lost 8 bases and 5 bases, in that order; junction bases with no gene match: 11. The CDR3 sequence: CASLAGGQENEKLFF. As DNA, the CDR3 is TGTGCCAGCTTAGCAGGGGGTCAAGAGAATGAAAAACTGTTTTTT.

This clone was seen just once. V usage is TRBV6-4 and J usage is TRBJ2-7; possibly TRBD1 for D (6 bases). This CDR3 spans 11 amino acids. V was shortened by 10 bases and J by 9 bases, with 16 bases between the two germline ends. Germline CDR1 and CDR2: MRHNA and SNTAGT. DNA for the CDR3: TGTGCCATCCCGGACAGCATTAGGCAGTACTTC. This gives the protein CAIPDSIRQYF.